These 20 T cell receptor beta chains came from one sample sequenced in a study of blood T cell repertoires in COVID-19. Produced via immunoSEQ multiplex PCR; TCRdb's table is partial and in-frame only. The repertoire holds 200,000 to 300,000 clones, with approximately 83% as singletons. Sample: PBMCs or T cells enriched from blood (not recorded which). These receptor sequences come from a woman aged 40 to 49 with acute COVID-19.

The genes are TRBV19 and TRBJ2-1; 10 bases agree with TRBD2. Looked up from germline, CDR1 is LNHDA and CDR2 is SQIVND (reference sequence). V was clipped by 10 bases and J by 5 bases; unmatched bases: 2. This CDR3 is built from 12 residues. The CDR3 reads CATGLAHNEQFF. CDR3 nucleotide sequence: TGTGCCACGGGACTAGCGCACAATGAGCAGTTCTTC.

The V and J genes are TRBV9 and TRBJ1-6; TRBD1 might be the D (5 bases). This CDR3 has 14 residues. The V gene lost 4 bases and the J gene lost 8 bases, with 13 bases spanning the gap. The germline V gene encodes CDR1 SGDLS and CDR2 YYNGEE. The CDR3 reads CASSNGGDYSPLHF. The CDR3 bases are TGTGCCAGCAGCAACGGAGGGGATTATTCACCCCTCCACTTT.

The J gene is TRBJ2-2, the V gene TRBV5-5; TRBD1 might be the D (5 bases). V was clipped by 1 base and J by 0 bases, with 7 bases between them. CDR1 and CDR2 from the germline V gene are SGHKS and YYEKEE (reference sequence). This CDR3 is 15 amino acids long. In DNA form, the CDR3 reads TGTGCCAGCAGCTTGCAGACAGCGAACACCGGGGAGCTGTTTTTT. Its protein product is CASSLQTANTGELFF.

The chain employs TRBV25-1 and TRBJ2-1; 10 nucleotides agree with TRBD1. CDR3 length: 14 amino acids. CDR1 is MGHDK and CDR2 is SYGVNS in the germline V gene. The trim removed 3 bases at V and 4 bases at J, leaving 0 bases unmatched. The CDR3 sequence is CASSEGQGYNEQFF. For the CDR3, the DNA is TGTGCCAGCAGTGAGGGACAGGGGTACAATGAGCAGTTCTTC.

The J gene is TRBJ2-2, the V gene TRBV6-5, with D possibly being TRBD2 (5 bases). Germline values: CDR1 MNHEY, CDR2 SVGAGI. The CDR3 length is 14 residues. The V and J ends lost 6 bases and 3 bases respectively, with 11 bases between them. The CDR3 DNA sequence: TGTGCCAGCAGATTCGACGGGGACACCGGGGAGCTGTTTTTT. Its translation: CASRFDGDTGELFF.

The chain links TRBV2 to TRBJ2-1; TRBD1 matches 11 bases. Germline V gives CDR1 SNHLY, CDR2 FYNNEI. The CDR3 runs 15 residues. Germline trimming cut 5 bases from V and 7 bases from J; bases unmatched to any gene: 7. The CDR3 loop reads CASSTRDRGGNEQFF. CDR3 DNA: TGTGCCAGCAGTACCCGGGACAGGGGGGGGAATGAGCAGTTCTTC.

The chain uses TRBV12-3 or TRBV12-4 and TRBJ2-2; D unclear. Between the trimmed V and J ends, which lost 6 bases and 3 bases, there was a span of 2 bases. CDR3 length: 11 residues. The DNA of the CDR3 is TGTGCCAGCAGCTACACCGGGGAGCTGTTTTTT. Protein product: CASSYTGELFF.

V gene TRBV15 combines with J gene TRBJ2-5; TRBD1 might be the D (5 bases). The CDR3 length is 19 residues. Germline V CDR1 and CDR2: LNHNV, YYDKDF (reference sequence). Between the trimmed V and J ends, which lost 0 bases and 0 bases, there was a span of 20 bases. This chain's CDR3 is CATSRDDFFGQSYQETQYF. CDR3 in DNA: TGTGCCACCAGCAGAGATGATTTCTTCGGACAATCGTACCAAGAGACCCAGTACTTC.

CDR3 sequence reads: CASSLGFGREDDAPGELFF. The CDR3 nucleotides read TGTGCCAGCAGCTTAGGGTTCGGGCGGGAGGACGACGCGCCCGGGGAGCTGTTTTTT. The V gene is TRBV7-2, the J gene TRBJ2-2; 8 nucleotides match TRBD2. The CDR3 is 19 residues long. Unmatched junction bases numbered 16, after V lost 1 base and J lost 6 bases. Germline V CDR1 and CDR2: SGHTA, FQGNSA.

V and J are TRBV30 and TRBJ2-1; 12 bases agree with TRBD2. The CDR3 length is 16 residues. CDR1 and CDR2 (germline): GTSNPN, SVGIG (reference sequence). V lost 3 bases and J lost 5; bases outside the gene matches: 8. The CDR3 sequence is CAWRSWTSGDNNEQFF. The DNA of the CDR3 is TGTGCCTGGAGGTCGTGGACTAGCGGGGACAACAATGAGCAGTTCTTC.

CDR3 sequence (DNA): TGTGCCAGCAGTCTAACTGGGACTAGCGGGGCCGATCCCCAAGAGACCCAGTACTTC. Translated: CASSLTGTSGADPQETQYF. The chain joins TRBV28 to TRBJ2-5, with 13 bases matching TRBD2. CDR1 and CDR2 (germline): MDHEN, SYDVKM. With 5 bases clipped from V and 1 base from J, the junction kept 13 bases outside the gene matches. CDR3 length: 19 residues.

This clone was seen more than once but under ten times. This chain uses TRBV5-1 with TRBJ2-7; 9 bases agree with TRBD1. The CDR3 extends over 15 amino acids. Trimming cost V 1 base and J 5 bases; bases outside gene matches: 7. Germline CDR1 reads SGHRS; CDR2 reads YFSETQ. The CDR3 nucleotides are TGCGCCAGCAGCTTGCCACAGGGGGCGTTCAACGAGCAGTACTTC. It is translated as CASSLPQGAFNEQYF.

This sequence joins TRBV6-5 and TRBJ2-1; D is uncertain. Germline V lookup: CDR1 MNHEY, CDR2 SVGAGI. This CDR3 contains 14 residues. The ends were cut back, 8 bases at V and 6 bases at J, with 17 bases in the middle. CDR3 in amino acids: CASSLDRFINEQFF. The DNA for the CDR3 is TGTGCCAGCTCACTTGATAGATTCATCAATGAGCAGTTCTTC.

This chain connects TRBV7-3 to TRBJ2-1; 9 bases map to TRBD2. The CDR3 runs to 15 residues. CDR1 SGHTA and CDR2 FQGTGA come from the germline V gene. V shed 1 base, J shed 5 bases, and the junction held 3 bases outside the gene matches. The CDR3 is CASSLSSGSNNEQFF. The CDR3, as DNA: TGTGCCAGCAGCTTAAGTAGCGGGAGTAACAATGAGCAGTTCTTC. Full variable domain (missing parts from reference TRBV7-3 and TRBJ2-1): GAGVSQTPSNKVTEKGKYVELRCDPISGHTALYWYRQSLGQGPEFLIYFQGTGAADDSGLPNDRFFAVRPEGSVSTLKIQRTERGDSAVYLCASSLSSGSNNEQFFGPGTRLTVL.

V gene TRBV27 combines with J gene TRBJ2-7; no reliable D call. In germline, CDR1 is MNHEY, CDR2 SMNVEV (reference sequence). The CDR3 is 11 residues long. Deletions cut 6 bases from V and 0 bases from J, with 3 bases between. Here the CDR3 reads CASSSSYEQYF. CDR3 sequence (DNA): TGTGCCAGCAGCTCCTCCTACGAGCAGTACTTC.

The CDR3 reads CASSIAAGAADTQYF. DNA for the CDR3: TGTGCCAGTAGTATAGCCGCGGGAGCAGCAGATACGCAGTATTTT. The V gene is TRBV19, the J gene TRBJ2-3; 7 positions match TRBD2. Trimming took 1 base from V and 4 from J; bases not matched to a gene: 5. Germline CDR1 LNHDA, CDR2 SQIVND (reference sequence). The CDR3 sequence is 15 residues long.

This clone was seen a single time. This chain links TRBV7-8 with TRBJ1-2; D might be TRBD1 (5 bases). Germline V gene lookup returns CDR1 SGHVS and CDR2 FQNEAQ. This CDR3 has 17 amino acids. Trimming stripped 1 base from V and 0 bases from J, with 15 bases between. The CDR3 protein is CASSLVVRVTTNYGYTF. CDR3 sequence (DNA): TGTGCCAGCAGCTTAGTAGTCAGGGTCACCACTAACTATGGCTACACCTTC.

The chain carries TRBV6-5 and TRBJ1-2, with a tentative D call TRBD1 (5 bases). CDR1 is MNHEY, CDR2 SVGAGI, per germline. The CDR3 sequence is 14 residues long. Deletions cut 3 bases from V and 3 bases from J, with 11 bases between. CDR3 DNA sequence: TGTGCCAGCAGTTATCGGCAGGGCGACTATGGCTACACCTTC. Amino acid sequence: CASSYRQGDYGYTF.

A remark on this clone: The same CDR3 arises from other DNA sequences in this sample as well. The chain is built from TRBV3-1 (or the pseudogene TRBV3-2) and TRBJ2-5; weak D call: TRBD2 (5 bases). The CDR3 contains 13 residues. The V and J ends lost 0 bases and 5 bases respectively, with 7 bases between them. Per germline, CDR1 LGHDT and CDR2 YNNKEL (reference sequence). CDR3 DNA sequence: TGTGCCAGCAGCCAAGATCGGGGTGAGACCCAGTACTTC. Its protein product is CASSQDRGETQYF.

J is TRBJ2-1 and V is TRBV5-1; 7 bases fit TRBD2. Germline values: CDR1 SGHRS, CDR2 YFSETQ. The CDR3 is made up of 14 amino acids. V lost 5 bases to trimming and J lost 7 bases; unmatched junction nucleotides: 9. CDR3 loop: CASSPAGSRNEQFF. As DNA, the CDR3 is TGCGCCAGCAGTCCAGCGGGGTCTAGAAATGAGCAGTTCTTC.